This passage covers 9 T cell receptor beta chains from one sample sequenced in a study of spatial heterogeneity in lung cancer. Study results and limitations: One measure, the expanded intratumoral alpha and beta TCR count, tracked tumor mutation counts.

TCRdb reprocessed the 5' RACE reads with MiXCR, giving one entry per CDR3 protein. The table lists around 4,100 distinct CDR3 sequences, over 8% of them singletons. Time point reported: sample taken at primary tumor resection. What these receptors recognize is not known. The input for sequencing was lung tumor tissue, taken at surgery. The receptors were gathered from a male donor with early-stage non-small cell lung cancer.

This clonotype qualifies as medium-sized. This beta chain lies outside the target of a library built for alpha chains; its clone size means little. J is TRBJ2-3 and V is TRBV11-2; no definite D call. This CDR3 spans 13 amino acids. The ends were cut back, 8 bases at V and 2 bases at J, with 11 bases in the middle. Germline V gene sequence: CDR1 SGHAT, CDR2 FQNNGV. The CDR3, as DNA: TGTGCCAGCGGAAGACTCAACACAGATACGCAGTATTTT. This gives the protein CASGRLNTDTQYF. Combining the CDR3 with reference TRBV11-2 and TRBJ2-3 gives the whole variable domain EAGVAQSPRYKIIEKRQSVAFWCNPISGHATLYWYQQILGQGPKLLIQFQNNGVVDDSQLPKDRFSAERLKGVDSTLKIQPAKLEDSAVYLCASGRLNTDTQYFGPGTRLTVL.

Within the sample, this clonotype is medium-sized. A library made for alpha chains picked up this beta chain off target, so its size means little. The chain couples TRBV28 to TRBJ2-2, with D perhaps being TRBD1 or TRBD2 (6 bases each). Germline lookup yields CDR1 MDHEN and CDR2 SYDVKM. Trimming left V 3 bases short and J 4 bases short, with 12 bases between. The CDR3 consists of 15 residues. DNA for the CDR3: TGTGCCAGCAGTTTCGGTGGGGGGCGCACCGGGGAGCTGTTTTTT. The encoded protein is CASSFGGGRTGELFF.

Points on this clonotype: In a library made to pick up alpha chains, this beta chain is a stray read with a size that means little. The rearrangement joins TRBV6-5 to TRBJ2-5; 8 bases fit TRBD1. CDR3 size: 15 residues. The germline V gene encodes CDR1 MNHEY and CDR2 SVGAGI. V lost 4 bases to trimming and J lost 5 bases; unmatched junction nucleotides: 9. This CDR3 reads CASSFPGQGTETQYF. The DNA for the CDR3 is TGTGCCAGCAGTTTCCCCGGACAGGGAACGGAGACCCAGTACTTC.

In this sample, this clonotype turned up a few times. This beta chain appears as a stray read in a library generated for alpha chains; its size is not informative. The chain has TRBV28 and TRBJ1-4; tentatively, D is TRBD1 (5 bases). CDR1 and CDR2 from the germline V gene are MDHEN and SYDVKM. V was pared by 9 bases and J by 3 bases, with 20 bases between. The CDR3 runs to 16 residues. In DNA form, the CDR3 reads TGTGCCAGTTTTGGCTCCCCCGGGGACCCTAATGAAAAACTGTTTTTT. It is translated as CASFGSPGDPNEKLFF.

This clonotype is categorized as medium-sized. This beta chain is a stray read from a library made for alpha chains; its abundance is not meaningful. This chain connects TRBV27 to TRBJ2-3, with D unclear. This CDR3 is built from 15 residues. Trimming removed 9 bases at V and 1 base at J, with 17 bases between. CDR1 and CDR2 from the germline V gene are MNHEY and SMNVEV (reference sequence). The CDR3 nucleotides are TGTGCCAGTTCGTCCGTTACCTTGGGCACAGATACGCAGTATTTT. This gives the protein CASSSVTLGTDTQYF.

In its sample, this clonotype ranks as medium-sized. This beta chain lies outside the target of a library built for alpha chains; its clone size means little. The rearrangement joins TRBV4-3 to TRBJ2-5; weak D call: TRBD1 (5 bases). The CDR3 has 15 residues. V lost 0 bases to trimming and J lost 5 bases, with 13 bases between them. Looked up from germline, CDR1 is LGHNA and CDR2 is YSLEER. The CDR3: CASSQDFQGGETQYF. Here the CDR3 DNA reads TGCGCCAGCAGCCAAGATTTTCAGGGTGGGGAGACCCAGTACTTC.

This clonotype has just a few counts. For a library built for alpha chains, this beta chain is a stray read; little rests on its size. The rearrangement links TRBV7-2 to TRBJ2-3; D might be TRBD1 (6 bases). CDR1 and CDR2 from the germline V gene are SGHTA and FQGNSA. The CDR3 runs to 14 residues. Trimming took off 4 bases at V and 0 bases at J, with 8 bases between the two ends. The DNA of the CDR3 is TGTGCCAGCAGCTGGACAGAAAGCACAGATACGCAGTATTTT. Translating it yields CASSWTESTDTQYF.

This clonotype is medium-sized within its sample. A library prepared for alpha chains yielded this beta chain as an off-target read; its size is of little meaning. The V and J genes are TRBV11-2 and TRBJ2-3, with TRBD2 matching 8 bases. V lost 1 base, J lost 6 bases, and 0 bases stayed unmatched. This CDR3 region has 13 residues. Germline CDR1 is SGHAT and CDR2 is FQNNGV. CDR3 nucleotides: TGTGCCAGCAGCTTAGCGGGGGGGGATACGCAGTATTTT. Encoded protein: CASSLAGGDTQYF.

This clonotype is large in the sample. Because this beta chain is a stray read in a library intended to capture alpha chains, its abundance should not be given much weight. This CDR3 reads CSAKGNNEQFF. The DNA of the CDR3 is TGCAGTGCAAAGGGTAACAATGAGCAGTTCTTC. The genes are TRBV20-1 and TRBJ2-1; D is uncertain. CDR3 length equals 11 residues. V lost 6 bases, J lost 5 bases, and 8 bases lay in between. In germline, CDR1 is DFQATT, CDR2 SNEGSKA (reference sequence).